A single sample is the source of the 8 T cell receptor beta chains below, sequenced in a study of T cell responses to AZD1222 COVID-19 vaccine. Produced via immunoSEQ multiplex PCR; TCRdb's table is partial and in-frame only. The sample includes approximately 160,000 clones, around 92% of them seen just once. Here the sequenced sample was peripheral blood, taken 28 days after the second AZD1222 dose. All receptors come from an adult who received the AZD1222 COVID-19 vaccine.

This chain uses TRBV19 with TRBJ1-3; weak D call: TRBD1 (5 bases). The V and J ends lost 2 bases and 3 bases respectively, with 17 bases between them. The V gene's germline CDR1 is LNHDA and CDR2 SQIVND (reference sequence). The CDR3 totals 17 residues. The CDR3 spells CASSIPGFRLFGNTIYF. The CDR3 DNA is TGTGCCAGTAGTATACCAGGGTTCCGGCTTTTTGGAAACACCATATATTTT.

V and J are TRBV18 and TRBJ2-5; a possible D gene is TRBD1 (5 bases). This CDR3 region has 14 residues. Germline V gene lookup returns CDR1 KGHSH and CDR2 LQKENI. Trimming removed 3 bases at V and 4 bases at J, with 12 bases between. The CDR3 DNA follows: TGTGCCAGCTCACCCCCTGAAGGGGTAGAGACCCAGTACTTC. It yields the protein CASSPPEGVETQYF.

V and J are TRBV2 and TRBJ2-7; 10 nucleotides match TRBD1. CDR3 length: 13 amino acids. V lost 6 bases to trimming and J lost 3 bases; unmatched junction nucleotides: 2. Germline values: CDR1 SNHLY, CDR2 FYNNEI. The CDR3 DNA reads as TGTGCCAGCAGCCGGGACAGGGGCTACGAGCAGTACTTC. This codes for CASSRDRGYEQYF.

The chain combines TRBV7-2 with TRBJ1-1, with 7 bases identical to TRBD1. CDR1 is SGHTA, CDR2 FQGNSA, per germline. CDR3 length: 15 residues. V dropped 0 bases and J dropped 1; count of bases not matched to a gene: 2. The CDR3 here is CASSLAPGGNTEAFF. CDR3 DNA sequence: TGTGCCAGCAGCTTAGCGCCAGGGGGGAACACTGAAGCTTTCTTT.

The rearrangement links TRBV4-2 to TRBJ1-2; 9 bases match TRBD1. This CDR3 spans 15 amino acids. Unmatched junction bases numbered 7, after V lost 0 bases and J lost 8 bases. Per the germline V gene, CDR1 is LGHNA and CDR2 is YNFKEQ. The CDR3 DNA reads TGTGCCAGCAGCCAAGATAAACAGGGGGCGAAAGGCTACACCTTC. Amino acids: CASSQDKQGAKGYTF.

The chain combines TRBV29-1 with TRBJ1-2; D ambiguous. Germline loops: CDR1 SQVTM, CDR2 ANQGSEA. The V end lost 1 base, the J end lost 3 bases, and 6 bases lay between the germline ends. The CDR3 runs 12 residues. In DNA form, the CDR3 reads TGCAGCGTTGAAGGGGGAGACTATGGCTACACCTTC. Amino acid sequence: CSVEGGDYGYTF.

V gene TRBV4-1 combines with J gene TRBJ1-5, with D perhaps TRBD1 (5 bases). This CDR3 comprises 15 residues. Trimming cost V 5 bases and J 5 bases, with 16 bases left between them. CDR1 and CDR2 from the germline V gene are MGHRA and YSYEKL. This chain's CDR3 is CASSSRHRGDQPQHF. The CDR3 DNA reads TGCGCCAGCAGCTCCCGACACCGGGGGGATCAGCCCCAGCATTTT.

The chain employs TRBV30 and TRBJ1-2, with no clear D. The V gene lost 1 base and the J gene lost 4 bases, with 10 bases spanning the gap. The germline V gene encodes CDR1 GTSNPN and CDR2 SVGIG (reference sequence). CDR3 size: 13 residues. CDR3 sequence: CAWSAGFSYGYTF. DNA for the CDR3: TGTGCCTGGAGTGCGGGGTTTAGCTATGGCTACACCTTC.